This T cell receptor (beta chain) emerged from a study of blood T cell repertoires in COVID-19. The wider study: T cells, B-cell-depleted T cells, or PBMCs provided the cDNA or gDNA that served as material.

The CDR3 sequence is 16 residues long. CDR1 is SEHNR, CDR2 FQNEAQ, per germline (reference sequence). V lost 3 bases to trimming and J lost 5 bases; unmatched junction nucleotides: 9. TCRdb keeps only in-frame clones here, not all; method: immunoSEQ multiplex PCR. Of a few hundred thousand clones in the sample, 85% to 90% were seen once. Sequences were obtained from PBMCs or T cells enriched from blood (not recorded which). The chain uses TRBV7-9 and TRBJ2-5, with 10 positions matching TRBD1. The TCR was taken from a man under 40 who had recovered from COVID-19. This chain's CDR3 is CASSFLLRGQGETQYF. The CDR3 DNA sequence: TGTGCCAGCAGCTTCTTACTAAGGGGACAGGGGGAGACCCAGTACTTC.